Detailed here is one T cell receptor beta chain. The antigen remains undetermined. The time point is: cycle 4 day 1 (C4D1), after 5 to 7 weeks of nivolumab. Every patient was affected by relapse after autologous stem cell transplantation, while exposure to brentuximab vedotin was not uniform. Under best response, outcomes were complete response, partial response or progressive disease. The data stem from a study of PD-1 blockade in classical Hodgkin lymphoma. Points from the study as a whole: Patients with a complete response exhibited baseline diversity comparable to newly diagnosed patients.

The assay was immunoSEQ multiplex PCR, and TCRdb's table has in-frame clones only and misses some. The repertoire holds fewer than 35,000 clones, around 81% seen once, with roughly 15% in the top ten. The sequence was obtained from a human donor with classical Hodgkin lymphoma. The source was peripheral blood mononuclear cells (PBMCs), collected before the fourth cycle of nivolumab.

The CDR3 spells CASSLGTNQPQHF. The CDR3 nucleotides read TGTGCCAGCAGCTTGGGCACCAATCAGCCCCAGCATTTT. The chain recombines TRBV5-6 with TRBJ1-5; no clear D gene. Germline V gives CDR1 SGHDT, CDR2 YYEEEE. The CDR3 sequence is 13 residues long. Trimming removed 0 bases from V and 3 bases from J, with 4 bases in between.